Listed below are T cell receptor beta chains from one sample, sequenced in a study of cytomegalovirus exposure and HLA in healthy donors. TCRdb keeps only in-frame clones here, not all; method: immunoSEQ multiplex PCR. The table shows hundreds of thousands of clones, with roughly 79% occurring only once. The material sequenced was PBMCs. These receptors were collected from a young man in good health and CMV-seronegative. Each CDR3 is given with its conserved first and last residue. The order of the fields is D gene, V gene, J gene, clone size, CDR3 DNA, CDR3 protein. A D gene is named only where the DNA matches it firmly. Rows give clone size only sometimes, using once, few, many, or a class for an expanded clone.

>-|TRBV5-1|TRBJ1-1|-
TGCGCCAGCAGCATCGGACAGTTTAAGATGAACACTGAAGCTTTCTTT
CASSIGQFKMNTEAFF
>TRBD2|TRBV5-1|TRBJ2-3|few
TGCGCCAGCAGCTTCAAGTTAGCGGGAGGGCCAGGGGATACGCAGTATTTT
CASSFKLAGGPGDTQYF
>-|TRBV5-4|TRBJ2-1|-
TGTGCCAGCAGCTTAGGCCAGCAGCCGGGGGGCATTGTCAATGAGCAGTTCTTC
CASSLGQQPGGIVNEQFF
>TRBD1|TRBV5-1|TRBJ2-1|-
TGCGCCAGCAGCTCAAAACAGGGGGGCAATGAGCAGTTCTTC
CASSSKQGGNEQFF
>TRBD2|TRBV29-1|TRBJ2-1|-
TGCAGCGTTGAAGATACCAGCGGGAGCTTGTATGAGCAGTTCTTC
CSVEDTSGSLYEQFF
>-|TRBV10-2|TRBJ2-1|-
TGCGCCAGCAGACCCGGGGGATTTATGCCTTACAATGAGCAGTTCTTC
CASRPGGFMPYNEQFF
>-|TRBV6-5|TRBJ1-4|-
TGTGCCAGCAGTTACACCGGGACGGGAGGTGAAAAACTGTTTTTT
CASSYTGTGGEKLFF
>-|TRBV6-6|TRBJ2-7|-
TGTGCCAGCGGGCTCAACCTCGTAACCTACGAGCAGTACTTC
CASGLNLVTYEQYF
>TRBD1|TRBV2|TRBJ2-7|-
TGTGCCAGCCGCGGGACAGGGGCTTACGAGCAGTACTTC
CASRGTGAYEQYF
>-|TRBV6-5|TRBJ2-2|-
TGTGCCAGCAGTTACCCTACCCGGGGAGGCACCGGGGAGCTGTTTTTT
CASSYPTRGGTGELFF
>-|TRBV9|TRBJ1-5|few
TGTGCCAGCAGCGCACAGGGTTTCGGCAATCAGCCCCAGCATTTT
CASSAQGFGNQPQHF
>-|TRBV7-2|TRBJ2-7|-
TGTGCCAGCAGCAAGAAACCAGGGACTGGCTACGAGCAGTACTTC
CASSKKPGTGYEQYF
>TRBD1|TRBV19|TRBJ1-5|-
TGTGCCAGTTATGGGACAGGGGAGGGCAATCAGCCCCAGCATTTT
CASYGTGEGNQPQHF
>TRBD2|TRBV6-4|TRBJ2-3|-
TGTGCCAGCAGCGCCGCCGGGACTAGCGGCACAGATACGCAGTATTTT
CASSAAGTSGTDTQYF
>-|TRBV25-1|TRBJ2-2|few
TGTGCCAGCAGTGAATGGGGGGCAGGGGGGACCGGGGAGCTGTTTTTT
CASSEWGAGGTGELFF
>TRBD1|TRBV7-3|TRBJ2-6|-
TGTGCCAGCAGCTTAATGGGGACAGCCTTATCTGGGGCCAACGTCCTGACTTTC
CASSLMGTALSGANVLTF
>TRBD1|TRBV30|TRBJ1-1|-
TGTGCCTGGGAGGGACAGACTCATACTGAAGCTTTCTTT
CAWEGQTHTEAFF
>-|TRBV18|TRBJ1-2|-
TGTGCCAGCTCACCCGCTGAACAGAGCTATGGCTACACCTTC
CASSPAEQSYGYTF
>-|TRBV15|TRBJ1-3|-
TGTGCCACCAGCAGAGATTTGGTCCAGAACTCTGGAAACACCATATATTTT
CATSRDLVQNSGNTIYF
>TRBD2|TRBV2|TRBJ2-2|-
TGTGCCAGCAGTGTGGCGGGGGAGTCCACCGGGGAGCTGTTTTTT
CASSVAGESTGELFF
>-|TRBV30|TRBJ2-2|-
TGTGCCTGTGGGGAGAGGAGACGCACCGGGGAGCTGTTTTTT
CACGERRRTGELFF
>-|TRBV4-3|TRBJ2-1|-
TGCGCCAGCAGCCAAGATTTCACGACAGGCCGCTCCTACAATGAGCAGTTCTTC
CASSQDFTTGRSYNEQFF
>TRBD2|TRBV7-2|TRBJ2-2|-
TGTGCCAGCAGCTTAGCCGGACTAGCGGGGGGCGAAGCATTCACCGGGGAGCTGTTTTTT
CASSLAGLAGGEAFTGELFF
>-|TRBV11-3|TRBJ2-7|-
TGTGCCAGCAGCTTGGCGGACAGCCCTAGGCAGTACTTC
CASSLADSPRQYF
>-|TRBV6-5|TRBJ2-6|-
TGTGCCAGCAGGCTACCTGAGCCCAACGTCCTGACTTTC
CASRLPEPNVLTF
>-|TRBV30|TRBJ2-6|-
TGTGCCTGGAGTCCCCATTCAGGTGACTCTGGGGCCAACGTCCTGACTTTC
CAWSPHSGDSGANVLTF
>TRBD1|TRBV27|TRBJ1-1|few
TGTGCCAGCAGAGTTGGGACAGTGGGATACACTGAAGCTTTCTTT
CASRVGTVGYTEAFF
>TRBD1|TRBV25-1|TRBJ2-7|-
TGTGCCAGCAGCCACCCGGGGGACAGGGGGCTTTACGAGCAGTACTTC
CASSHPGDRGLYEQYF
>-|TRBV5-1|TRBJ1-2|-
TGCGCCAGCAGCGAAACAGGGAATAGTGACTATGGCTACACCTTC
CASSETGNSDYGYTF
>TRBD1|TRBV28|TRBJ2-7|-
TGTGCCAGCAGGACAGGGGGCGCGACGTCGGGGTACGAGCAGTACTTC
CASRTGGATSGYEQYF
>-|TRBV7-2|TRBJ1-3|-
TGTGCCAGCAGCCCAGCTTACAGGAACACCATATATTTT
CASSPAYRNTIYF
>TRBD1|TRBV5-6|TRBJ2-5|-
TGTGCCAGCAGCTCGACAGGGCAAGAGACCCAGTACTTC
CASSSTGQETQYF
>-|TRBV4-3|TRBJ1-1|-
TGCGCCAGCAGCCAAGATAGGGGTGTCACTGAAGCTTTCTTT
CASSQDRGVTEAFF
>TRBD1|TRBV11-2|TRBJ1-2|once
TGTGCCAGCAGCTCACAGGGGTGGTATGGCTACACCTTC
CASSSQGWYGYTF
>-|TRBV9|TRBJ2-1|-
TGTGCCAGCAGCGTAGAGGTGGGAGAAGGCCTTGAGCAGTTCTTC
CASSVEVGEGLEQFF